One sample yielded the 4 T cell receptor beta chains listed below, sequenced in a study of blood T cell repertoires in COVID-19. Sequencing was performed with immunoSEQ multiplex PCR; in TCRdb, only in-frame clones are kept and a portion is missing. Of around 200,000 clones detected, about four fifths appear once; the ten largest clones hold about 6%. The sample taken for sequencing was peripheral blood. These receptors all stem from a woman aged 40 to 50 with acute or convalescent COVID-19.

V and J are TRBV6-5 and TRBJ2-5, with TRBD2 matching over 8 bases. With 6 bases clipped from V and 5 bases from J, the junction kept 11 bases outside the gene matches. This CDR3 has 15 amino acids. Germline V gene data show CDR1 as MNHEY and CDR2 as SVGAGI. For the CDR3, the DNA is TGTGCCAGCAGCCGATCGGGGGGGGGCCCCGAGACCCAGTACTTC. Its translation: CASSRSGGGPETQYF.

The chain has TRBV5-4 and TRBJ1-4, with 10 bases identical to TRBD1. V lost 5 bases to trimming and J lost 0 bases; unmatched junction nucleotides: 7. The V gene's germline CDR1 is SGHNT and CDR2 YYREEE (reference sequence). This CDR3 has 17 amino acids. The CDR3 DNA reads TGTGCCAGCAGTTTGACTGGACAGGGGGCAACTAATGAAAAACTGTTTTTT. Amino acids: CASSLTGQGATNEKLFF.

The gene calls are TRBV7-2 and TRBJ1-4; maybe TRBD1 (5 bases). Germline V CDR1 and CDR2: SGHTA, FQGNSA. The CDR3 contains 15 residues. V was shortened by 1 base and J by 5 bases, with 11 bases between the two germline ends. CDR3 sequence reads: CASSLGGGVNEKLFF. The CDR3 bases are TGTGCCAGCAGCTTAGGGGGAGGGGTAAATGAAAAACTGTTTTTT.

This clone came up once. V is TRBV6-5 and J is TRBJ1-1; D is possibly TRBD1 (5 bases). The CDR3 is 14 residues long. Trimming took off 0 bases at V and 6 bases at J, with 11 bases between the two ends. Germline-derived CDR1 and CDR2 are MNHEY and SVGAGI. CDR3 sequence reads: CASSYSRRDAEAFF. The CDR3 nucleotides are TGTGCCAGCAGTTACTCGCGCAGGGATGCTGAAGCTTTCTTT.